The 18 T cell receptor beta chains reported below all come from one sample, sequenced in a study of blood T cell repertoires in COVID-19. Sequenced by immunoSEQ multiplex PCR; TCRdb stores in-frame clones only, minus some. The sample records under 150,000 clones, approximately 84% being singletons. Sequencing was performed on peripheral blood. The source is a woman aged 80 or older in a cohort sampled during active or convalescent COVID-19.

This chain links TRBV4-1 with TRBJ1-3; D unclear. Trimming took 2 bases from V and 0 from J, leaving 2 bases between them. The CDR3 runs 13 residues. In germline, CDR1 is MGHRA, CDR2 YSYEKL. CDR3 protein: CASSQLSGNTIYF. The CDR3 region has the DNA TGCGCCAGCAGCCAACTCTCTGGAAACACCATATATTTT.

This chain links TRBV5-4 with TRBJ1-4; 7 nucleotides match TRBD1. The germline V gene encodes CDR1 SGHNT and CDR2 YYREEE (reference sequence). Trimming at V came to 4 bases and at J to 4 bases, leaving 7 bases not matched to a gene. The CDR3 extends over 15 amino acids. The CDR3 coding sequence is TGTGCCAGCAGCCGAGCAGGGGGGCTTAATGAAAAACTGTTTTTT. It is translated as CASSRAGGLNEKLFF.

This chain uses TRBV24-1 with TRBJ2-1, with 7 positions matching TRBD1. Germline V lookup: CDR1 KGHDR, CDR2 SFDVKD. This CDR3 has 14 amino acids. The ends lost 7 bases at V and 2 bases at J; junction bases unmatched: 4. The CDR3 nucleotides read TGTGCCACCAGGACAGGGCCTACCTACAATGAGCAGTTCTTC. It encodes CATRTGPTYNEQFF.

The CDR3 sequence is CASSLRGLHTDTQYF. As DNA, the CDR3 is TGTGCCAGCAGCTTGCGCGGGCTACACACAGATACGCAGTATTTT. The genes are TRBV5-5 and TRBJ2-3; weak D call: TRBD2 (5 bases). Trimming took off 1 base at V and 2 bases at J, with 11 bases between the two ends. CDR3 length equals 15 residues. Germline values: CDR1 SGHKS, CDR2 YYEKEE (reference sequence).

DNA of the CDR3: TGTGCCAGCAGCTTGTACCTAGCGATTGGAGAGACCCAGTACTTC. This sequence encodes CASSLYLAIGETQYF. The J gene is TRBJ2-5, the V gene TRBV5-6; D may be TRBD2 (6 bases). V lost 1 base and J 4 bases, leaving 14 bases between the germline ends. The CDR3 is 15 amino acids. Germline V gene lookup returns CDR1 SGHDT and CDR2 YYEEEE. Full variable domain (rest looked up from reference TRBV5-6 and TRBJ2-5): DAGVTQSPTHLIKTRGQQVTLRCSPKSGHDTVSWYQQALGQGPQFIFQYYEEEERQRGNFPDRFSGHQFPNYSSELNVNALLLGDSALYLCASSLYLAIGETQYFGPGTRLLVL.

The V and J genes are TRBV6-5 and TRBJ2-7; D perhaps matches TRBD2 (6 bases). The CDR3 has 16 amino acids. The V and J ends lost 0 bases and 1 base respectively, with 13 bases between them. From germline, CDR1 is MNHEY and CDR2 SVGAGI. The CDR3 region is CASSYSMRGGSYEQYF. The CDR3 region has the DNA TGTGCCAGCAGTTACTCGATGCGTGGGGGGTCCTACGAGCAGTACTTC.

V is TRBV18 and J is TRBJ1-3, with D possibly TRBD1 on 6 matching bases. This CDR3 is 16 amino acids long. Looked up from germline, CDR1 is KGHSH and CDR2 is LQKENI. Deletions cut 1 base from V and 0 bases from J, with 10 bases between. Here the CDR3 DNA reads TGTGCCAGCTCACCACGACAGGTGCTCTCTGGAAACACCATATATTTT. It encodes CASSPRQVLSGNTIYF.

V usage is TRBV10-3 and J usage is TRBJ1-1; the match to TRBD1 covers 9 bases. Germline V lookup: CDR1 ENHRY, CDR2 SYGVKD. J gave up 8 bases and V 6 bases, and 1 base lay outside the gene matches. The CDR3 is made up of 11 amino acids. CDR3 sequence: CAIRGQGEAFF. Here the CDR3 DNA reads TGTGCCATCAGGGGACAGGGCGAAGCTTTCTTT.

The chain joins TRBV20-1 to TRBJ2-3; D is uncertain. Germline CDR1 and CDR2: DFQATT and SNEGSKA (reference sequence). V lost 3 bases to trimming and J lost 4 bases, with 14 bases between them. The CDR3 covers 14 residues. The CDR3 nucleotides read TGCAGTGCTAGTGGTTTACTCCGTTCAGATACGCAGTATTTT. Translation: CSASGLLRSDTQYF.

The V call is TRBV3-1 (or the pseudogene TRBV3-2), the J call TRBJ2-5, with unresolved D. The germline CDR1 and CDR2 sequences are LGHDT and YNNKEL (reference sequence). Trimming pared 2 bases from V and 5 bases from J, leaving 15 bases between. CDR3 length: 15 residues. CDR3 nucleotides: TGTGCCAGCAGCCAAAGACTGCTCGCCGCGGAGACCCAGTACTTC. Encoded protein: CASSQRLLAAETQYF.

This clone has a single count. This sequence joins TRBV3-1 (or the pseudogene TRBV3-2) and TRBJ2-1, with 12 bases that match TRBD2. Germline-derived CDR1 and CDR2 are LGHDT and YNNKEL (reference sequence). V was clipped by 4 bases and J by 9 bases; unmatched bases: 7. There are 15 residues in the CDR3. This CDR3 is CASSRRTSGVCEQFF. The CDR3 nucleotides are TGTGCCAGCAGCCGAAGGACTAGCGGGGTTTGTGAGCAGTTCTTC.

The chain is built from TRBV6-6 and TRBJ2-5, with 9 bases identical to TRBD2. The germline V gene has CDR1 MNHNY and CDR2 SVGAGI (reference sequence). This CDR3 is built from 14 residues. Unmatched junction bases numbered 7, after V lost 5 bases and J lost 6 bases. This CDR3 reads CASSLGGGAKTQYF. The CDR3 DNA reads as TGTGCCAGCAGTCTGGGCGGGGGGGCTAAGACCCAGTACTTC.

The CDR3 region is CASSFSWTYGYTF. As DNA, the CDR3 is TGTGCCAGCAGCTTTAGCTGGACTTATGGCTACACCTTC. J is TRBJ1-2 and V is TRBV7-8, with D unclear. V lost 3 bases and J 5 bases, leaving 10 bases between the germline ends. The CDR3 contains 13 residues. Looked up from germline, CDR1 is SGHVS and CDR2 is FQNEAQ.

This chain uses TRBV27 with TRBJ2-4, with D tentatively TRBD1 (5 bases). The V end was cut by 5 bases, the J end by 0 bases, with 11 bases between. The CDR3 extends over 15 amino acids. Germline values: CDR1 MNHEY, CDR2 SMNVEV (reference sequence). The CDR3 region has the DNA TGTGCCAGCAGTCTCAGGGCCTTAGCCAAAAACATTCAGTACTTC. Residues: CASSLRALAKNIQYF.

The chain couples TRBV3-1 (or the pseudogene TRBV3-2) to TRBJ2-3; D might be TRBD1 (5 bases). The CDR3 extends over 15 amino acids. CDR1 is LGHDT, CDR2 YNNKEL, per germline (reference sequence). Between the trimmed V and J ends, which lost 3 bases and 2 bases, there was a span of 12 bases. CDR3 residues: CASSHPGQLTDTQYF. CDR3 bases: TGTGCCAGCAGCCACCCCGGACAACTCACAGATACGCAGTATTTT.

This clone was found a few times. J is TRBJ2-2 and V is TRBV10-1; TRBD2 aligns across 7 bases. The V gene's germline CDR1 is WNHNN and CDR2 SYGVQD (reference sequence). Trimming removed 3 bases from V and 4 bases from J; junction bases left unmatched: 8. The CDR3 totals 16 residues. The CDR3 nucleotides are TGCGCCAGCAGTGAAGGACTAGAAGGAGGCACCGGGGAGCTGTTTTTT. The encoded protein is CASSEGLEGGTGELFF.

V and J are TRBV5-1 and TRBJ2-7; tentatively, D is TRBD2 (7 bases). Germline lookup yields CDR1 SGHRS and CDR2 YFSETQ. This CDR3 is 16 amino acids long. Trimming cost V 0 bases and J 5 bases, with 18 bases left between them. The CDR3 region is CASSLGILVGGDEQYF. The CDR3 bases are TGCGCCAGCAGCTTGGGGATCCTAGTAGGGGGGGACGAGCAGTACTTC.

This clone was found once. The V gene is TRBV6-6, the J gene TRBJ1-1; D is undetermined. Germline V gene sequence: CDR1 MNHNY, CDR2 SVGAGI (reference sequence). CDR3 size: 15 residues. V lost 5 bases and J lost 1, with 14 bases in between. The CDR3 DNA is TGTGCCAGCAGTGACCCGCGGACTTCGAACACTGAAGCTTTCTTT. Its translation: CASSDPRTSNTEAFF.